The rows below give T cell receptor beta chains drawn from one sample of a study of OX40 agonist ivuxolimab in advanced cancers. Assay used: immunoSEQ multiplex PCR; TCRdb lists only in-frame clones, some missing. Of tens of thousands of clones in the sample, 90% were seen once. The starting material was CD4+ or CD8+ T cells sorted from blood, obtained in a trial of the OX40 agonist ivuxolimab. All receptors come from an adult with an advanced solid tumor such as melanoma, head and neck, liver or kidney cancer. Each CDR3 is given with its conserved first and last residue. A D gene is named only where the DNA matches it firmly. Size is stated for part of the rows, as once, few or many counts, or as a class when the clone is expanded.

cdr3_nt	cdr3_aa	v_call	j_call	d_call	clone_size	cdr3_length
TGTGCCTGGAGTGTAAGCGGGACAGGTAGCAATCAGCCCCAGCATTTT	CAWSVSGTGSNQPQHF	TRBV30	TRBJ1-5	TRBD1	.	16
TGTGCCAGTAGTATTGTTAGGACAGGGTCGGACACTGAAGCTTTCTTT	CASSIVRTGSDTEAFF	TRBV19	TRBJ1-1	TRBD1	.	16
TGTGCCAGCAGCGCGACGGGAGGGCTGATTGGGAACGAGCAGTACTTC	CASSATGGLIGNEQYF	TRBV9	TRBJ2-7	TRBD2	.	16
TGTGCCAGCAGCTTGGAGGGACCCTGGGATCGACAGCCCCAGCATTTT	CASSLEGPWDRQPQHF	TRBV5-5	TRBJ1-5	.	.	16
TGTGCCAGCAGACGGACAGGGGTCGGGAATCAGCCCCAGCATTTT	CASRRTGVGNQPQHF	TRBV6-5	TRBJ1-5	TRBD1	.	15
TGTGCCAGAAGAGGCGGACAGGGTCTCTACGAGCAGTACTTC	CARRGGQGLYEQYF	TRBV5-3	TRBJ2-7	TRBD1	.	14
TGCGCCAGCAGCTCAGTAGCGGGGGGGCAAACCAATGAGCAGTTCTTC	CASSSVAGGQTNEQFF	TRBV5-1	TRBJ2-1	TRBD2	.	16
TGCGCCAGCAGCCCCGGGACAGGGAGGGACGAGCAGTACTTC	CASSPGTGRDEQYF	TRBV4-1	TRBJ2-7	TRBD1	.	14
TGTGCCAGCAGCTTCCCAGGGGTCGGAGAGACCCAGTACTTC	CASSFPGVGETQYF	TRBV7-8	TRBJ2-5	.	.	14
TGTGCCAGCAGCGTAGGAAGGGAAAATGAGCAGTTCTTC	CASSVGRENEQFF	TRBV9	TRBJ2-1	.	.	13
TGTGCCAGCAGCTTAGGGGGCTCACCTAGGGGCGAGCAGTACTTC	CASSLGGSPRGEQYF	TRBV7-2	TRBJ2-7	.	.	15
TGTGCCAGCAGCTTACAGGGGGCTTTAGGCTACACCTTC	CASSLQGALGYTF	TRBV13	TRBJ1-2	TRBD1	.	13
TGTGCCAGCTCACGACGAAAGGAAACCTACGAGCAGTACTTC	CASSRRKETYEQYF	TRBV18	TRBJ2-7	.	.	14
TGTGCCAGCAGCTTGGGGGAAGGGGATTTTTATGGCTACACCTTC	CASSLGEGDFYGYTF	TRBV7-9	TRBJ1-2	.	once	15
TGTGCCACCCAGGGAGGAGGGTTCACTGAAGCTTTCTTT	CATQGGGFTEAFF	TRBV6-6	TRBJ1-1	.	.	13
TGTGCCAGCAGCCCTGATGGGGGGAGCATAGATACGCAGTATTTT	CASSPDGGSIDTQYF	TRBV7-9	TRBJ2-3	.	.	15
TGTGCCTGGAGTGTACGGGACAGGGGAATTTTGGCAGATACGCAGTATTTT	CAWSVRDRGILADTQYF	TRBV30	TRBJ2-3	TRBD1	.	17
TGTGCCAGCAGTCCCGGGACCTTCTCCTACGAGCAGTACTTC	CASSPGTFSYEQYF	TRBV28	TRBJ2-7	.	.	14
TGTGCCATCAGTGAGTTCCAGGGGTCTCATCAGCCCCAGCATTTT	CAISEFQGSHQPQHF	TRBV10-3	TRBJ1-5	.	.	15
TGTGCCAGCAGTTCTCCAGGGGACACTGAAGCTTTCTTT	CASSSPGDTEAFF	TRBV6-6	TRBJ1-1	.	.	13
TGTGCCAGCAGAGGTCCGGGGGAGGAAGTTGGCTACACCTTC	CASRGPGEEVGYTF	TRBV27	TRBJ1-2	.	.	14
TGTGCCACCTCTAGGGGGTCTGAGACCTACGAGCAGTACTTC	CATSRGSETYEQYF	TRBV19	TRBJ2-7	.	once	14
TGTGCCACCAGCGGGGGAAACACCATATATTTT	CATSGGNTIYF	TRBV19	TRBJ1-3	.	once	11
TGTGCCAGCAGCAGCCTTGTCTGCAGGGAAATCGTCTATGGCTACACCTTC	CASSSLVCREIVYGYTF	TRBV21-1	TRBJ1-2	.	.	17
TGTGCCAGCAGCGACAAGGCTGGAAACACCATATATTTT	CASSDKAGNTIYF	TRBV2	TRBJ1-3	.	.	13
TGTGCCAGCAGTCTACAGGGGGCCGGTGGCTACACCTTC	CASSLQGAGGYTF	TRBV14	TRBJ1-2	TRBD1	few	13
TGTGCCAGCAGCCGAGCATCCACCCGCTCCTACGAGCAGTACTTC	CASSRASTRSYEQYF	TRBV6-5	TRBJ2-7	.	.	15
TGTGCCAGCAGCGTAGCCTTGGGGGTCCCGCAGTCCGATACGCAGTATTTT	CASSVALGVPQSDTQYF	TRBV7-9	TRBJ2-3	.	.	17
TGCGCCAGCAGCTTGGAACAGGGTTATAATTCACCCCTCCACTTT	CASSLEQGYNSPLHF	TRBV5-1	TRBJ1-6	.	once	15
TGTGCCAGTACAGACGGGGTCAATCAGCCCCAGCATTTT	CASTDGVNQPQHF	TRBV19	TRBJ1-5	.	.	13
TGTGCCAGCAGCTTATGGACGGGTGAAGCTTTCTTT	CASSLWTGEAFF	TRBV7-2	TRBJ1-1	.	.	12
TGTGCCACCAGCGGCCGGACTAGCGGAGGGGAGACCCAGTACTTC	CATSGRTSGGETQYF	TRBV15	TRBJ2-5	TRBD2	once	15
TGTGCCAGCACCTTACGGGCAGGGGGATCCTACGAGCAGTACTTC	CASTLRAGGSYEQYF	TRBV6-1	TRBJ2-7	TRBD1	.	15
TGTGCCAGCAGCCCCCACCGGGACCGGCCCCACGAGCAGTACTTC	CASSPHRDRPHEQYF	TRBV11-3	TRBJ2-7	.	.	15
TGTGCCAGCAGCTTATGGGACAGCTCTGGAAACACCATATATTTT	CASSLWDSSGNTIYF	TRBV7-2	TRBJ1-3	TRBD1	.	15
TGTGCCAGCAGCTTAGGGACTCGTGTCCAAGAGACCCAGTACTTC	CASSLGTRVQETQYF	TRBV7-9	TRBJ2-5	.	.	15
TGTGCCAGTAGTATGAGTAGCAATCAGCCCCAGCATTTT	CASSMSSNQPQHF	TRBV19	TRBJ1-5	.	.	13
TGCGCCAGCAGCCAAGATTCAGCGGGGGGCCTAGATACGCAGTATTTT	CASSQDSAGGLDTQYF	TRBV4-1	TRBJ2-3	TRBD2	.	16
TGTGCCAGCAGTTACCGACAGATTAGCAATCAGCCCCAGCATTTT	CASSYRQISNQPQHF	TRBV28	TRBJ1-5	.	once	15
TGTGCCAGCAGCTTAACCTGGGGGCAGGGGGTTCCGGAGCAGTACTTC	CASSLTWGQGVPEQYF	TRBV11-3	TRBJ2-7	TRBD1	.	16